This T cell receptor beta chain originates from a study of control samples from healthy donors and cancer patients. Trimming cost V 7 bases and J 13 bases; bases outside gene matches: 4. The CDR3 is made up of 11 amino acids. The V gene's germline CDR1 is MDHEN and CDR2 SYDVKM. Some clones are missing from TCRdb's copy, which holds only in-frame ones; the method was immunoSEQ multiplex PCR. The profile shows 70,000 to 90,000 clones, roughly 94% of them singletons. This chain connects TRBV28 to TRBJ1-6; 7 nucleotides align to TRBD1. This clonotype originated in a woman aged 40 to 50 in good health. The sequencing sample was made of blood. The CDR3 spells CASKQTGPLHF. Here the CDR3 DNA reads TGTGCCAGCAAACAGACAGGGCCCCTCCACTTT.